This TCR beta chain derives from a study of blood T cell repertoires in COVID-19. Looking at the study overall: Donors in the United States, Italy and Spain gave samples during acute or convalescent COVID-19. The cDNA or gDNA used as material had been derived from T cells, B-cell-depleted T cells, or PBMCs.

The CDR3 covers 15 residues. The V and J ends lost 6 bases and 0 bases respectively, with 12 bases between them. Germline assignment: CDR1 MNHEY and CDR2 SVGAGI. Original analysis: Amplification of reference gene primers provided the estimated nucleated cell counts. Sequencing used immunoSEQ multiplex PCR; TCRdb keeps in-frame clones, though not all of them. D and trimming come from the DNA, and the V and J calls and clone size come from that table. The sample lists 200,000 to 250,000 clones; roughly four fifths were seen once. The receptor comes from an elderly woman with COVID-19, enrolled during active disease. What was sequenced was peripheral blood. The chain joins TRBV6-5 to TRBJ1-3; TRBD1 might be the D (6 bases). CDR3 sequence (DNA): TGTGCCAGCAGCAAGGACAGTTCCTCTGGAAACACCATATATTTT. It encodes CASSKDSSSGNTIYF.